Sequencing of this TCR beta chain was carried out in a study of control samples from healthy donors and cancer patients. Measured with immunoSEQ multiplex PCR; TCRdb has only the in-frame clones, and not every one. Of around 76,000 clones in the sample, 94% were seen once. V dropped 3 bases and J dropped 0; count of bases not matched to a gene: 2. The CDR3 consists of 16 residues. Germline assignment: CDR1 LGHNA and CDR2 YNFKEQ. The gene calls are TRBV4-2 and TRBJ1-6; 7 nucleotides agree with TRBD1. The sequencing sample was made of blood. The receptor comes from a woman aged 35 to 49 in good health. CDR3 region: CASSHDRDSYNSPLHF. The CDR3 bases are TGTGCCAGCAGCCATGACAGGGACTCCTATAATTCACCCCTCCACTTT.